Given below is one T cell receptor beta chain in context. Its cognate antigen is unknown. The data belong to a study of shared clonotypes between healthy human individuals. Deep was the level used in running the assay. Assay: immunoSEQ multiplex PCR; the TCRdb copy retains only in-frame clones and omits some. In the table there are more than 500,000 clones, 90% to 95% of which are singletons. The CDR3 has 15 residues. Losses at the gene ends were 6 bases for V and 4 bases for J; bases not matched to a gene: 10. CDR1 is MNHNY, CDR2 SVGAGI, per germline (reference sequence). Naivety among CD8 cells was defined by CD45RO negativity and positive CCR7 selection, thereby excluding terminally differentiated effector memory CD45RA+ cells. Regarding the study as a whole: Rarefaction indicated that sorted-subset sequencing remained incomplete although depth was large. Deeper or shallower sequencing was expected to change how clonotypes are shared among donors. Naive CD4 clonotypes overlapped across a few donors at about 5.3%.

The chain carries TRBV6-6 and TRBJ2-7, with 9 bases fitting TRBD2. This sequence originates from a woman in her thirties in good health. Sequenced: naive CD8+ T cells sorted from blood. CDR3 region: CASSPIRLAGYEQYF. CDR3 in DNA: TGTGCCAGCAGCCCTATTCGGCTAGCGGGGTACGAGCAGTACTTC.